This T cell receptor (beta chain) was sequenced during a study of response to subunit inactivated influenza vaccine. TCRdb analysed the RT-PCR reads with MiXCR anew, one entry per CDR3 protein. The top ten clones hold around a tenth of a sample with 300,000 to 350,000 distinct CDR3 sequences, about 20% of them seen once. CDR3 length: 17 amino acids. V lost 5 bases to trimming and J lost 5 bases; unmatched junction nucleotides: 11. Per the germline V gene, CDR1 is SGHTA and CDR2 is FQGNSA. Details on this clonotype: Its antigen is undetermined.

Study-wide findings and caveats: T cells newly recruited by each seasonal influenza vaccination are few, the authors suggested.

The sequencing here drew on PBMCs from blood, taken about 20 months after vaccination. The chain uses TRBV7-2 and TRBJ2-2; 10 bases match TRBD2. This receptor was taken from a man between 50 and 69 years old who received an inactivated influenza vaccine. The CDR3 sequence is CASSVGLAFSLTGELFF. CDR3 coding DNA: TGTGCCAGCAGCGTGGGACTAGCGTTTTCTTTGACCGGGGAGCTGTTTTTT.